This is a list of T cell receptor beta chains from one sample in a study of a mutant IDH1 vaccine in newly diagnosed glioma. TCRdb keeps only in-frame clones here, not all; method: immunoSEQ multiplex PCR. Of around 40,000 clones listed, approximately 82% were seen once; the top ten hold 15% to 20%. No cognate antigen is known for these TCRs. The starting material was PBMCs, obtained from a glioma patient whose treatment included an IDH1 peptide vaccine. Receptors originate from a man aged 18 to 30 with glioma. Some clones in this sample may be carry-over from other donors' samples. The CDR3 runs from the conserved cysteine through the conserved F or W. Fields, in order: V gene, J gene, D gene, clone size, CDR3 protein, CDR3 DNA. A D gene is named only where the DNA matches it firmly. The size of a clone is reported for some rows only, either as once, few or many, or as a class for expanded clones.

v_gene: TRBV5-6
j_gene: TRBJ1-5
d_gene: NA
abundance: NA
CDR3aa: CASSLVGQYQPQHF
CDR3nt: TGTGCCAGCAGCTTGGTTGGCCAGTATCAGCCCCAGCATTTT

v_gene: TRBV30
j_gene: TRBJ1-6
d_gene: NA
abundance: NA
CDR3aa: CAWSQRGVSLSPLHF
CDR3nt: TGTGCCTGGAGCCAGAGGGGCGTTTCTCTCTCACCCCTCCACTTT

v_gene: TRBV6-5
j_gene: TRBJ1-1
d_gene: NA
abundance: NA
CDR3aa: CASIQVPPGTEAFF
CDR3nt: TGTGCCAGCATCCAAGTCCCCCCGGGCACTGAAGCTTTCTTT

v_gene: TRBV5-6
j_gene: TRBJ2-5
d_gene: TRBD2
abundance: NA
CDR3aa: CASSSRVRTSGSQETQYF
CDR3nt: TGTGCCAGCAGCTCCCGGGTCAGGACTAGCGGGAGCCAAGAGACCCAGTACTTC

v_gene: TRBV18
j_gene: TRBJ2-7
d_gene: NA
abundance: NA
CDR3aa: CASSPDQGHEQYF
CDR3nt: TGTGCCAGCTCACCAGATCAGGGCCACGAGCAGTACTTC

v_gene: TRBV6-5
j_gene: TRBJ2-7
d_gene: NA
abundance: few
CDR3aa: CASSYSPDIPAYEQYF
CDR3nt: TGTGCCAGCAGTTACTCCCCCGATATCCCAGCCTACGAGCAGTACTTC

v_gene: TRBV6-5
j_gene: TRBJ1-4
d_gene: TRBD1
abundance: NA
CDR3aa: CASSPQTGWELFF
CDR3nt: TGTGCCAGCAGTCCGCAGACAGGGTGGGAACTGTTTTTT

v_gene: TRBV28
j_gene: TRBJ1-5
d_gene: NA
abundance: medium-sized
CDR3aa: CASLRSRSGNQPQHF
CDR3nt: TGTGCCAGCCTTAGGTCCAGGAGCGGCAATCAGCCCCAGCATTTT

v_gene: TRBV19
j_gene: TRBJ1-1
d_gene: NA
abundance: NA
CDR3aa: CASSFGGRGRGILNTEAFF
CDR3nt: TGTGCCAGTAGTTTCGGAGGCAGGGGCCGGGGCATTCTTAACACTGAAGCTTTCTTT

v_gene: TRBV25-1
j_gene: TRBJ1-1
d_gene: TRBD1
abundance: NA
CDR3aa: CASRPGTGLSKNTEAFF
CDR3nt: TGTGCCAGCAGACCCGGGACAGGGTTAAGTAAGAACACTGAAGCTTTCTTT

v_gene: TRBV5-6
j_gene: TRBJ1-6
d_gene: NA
abundance: NA
CDR3aa: CASSLGRVFINSPLHF
CDR3nt: TGTGCCAGCAGCTTGGGCAGGGTCTTTATCAATTCACCCCTCCACTTT

v_gene: TRBV6-5
j_gene: TRBJ1-2
d_gene: NA
abundance: NA
CDR3aa: CASSIGDGYTF
CDR3nt: TGTGCCAGCAGTATAGGGGATGGCTACACCTTC

v_gene: TRBV7-2
j_gene: TRBJ1-6
d_gene: NA
abundance: NA
CDR3aa: CASSPLGNSPLHF
CDR3nt: TGTGCCAGCAGCCCATTGGGGAATTCACCCCTCCACTTT

v_gene: TRBV7-3
j_gene: TRBJ1-2
d_gene: NA
abundance: NA
CDR3aa: CASSPTGAGVNGYTF
CDR3nt: TGTGCCAGCAGCCCAACGGGGGCAGGGGTAAATGGCTACACCTTC

v_gene: TRBV5-1
j_gene: TRBJ1-1
d_gene: NA
abundance: NA
CDR3aa: CASRTAWRGTEAFF
CDR3nt: TGCGCCAGCAGAACGGCCTGGAGGGGCACTGAAGCTTTCTTT

v_gene: TRBV11-2
j_gene: TRBJ2-7
d_gene: NA
abundance: NA
CDR3aa: CASRGLRGTYEQYF
CDR3nt: TGTGCCAGCAGGGGGTTGAGGGGGACCTACGAGCAGTACTTC

v_gene: TRBV19
j_gene: TRBJ2-6
d_gene: NA
abundance: NA
CDR3aa: CASSMGDAKSSGANVLTF
CDR3nt: TGTGCCAGTAGTATGGGGGACGCGAAAAGCTCTGGGGCCAACGTCCTGACTTTC

v_gene: TRBV6-1
j_gene: TRBJ1-1
d_gene: NA
abundance: NA
CDR3aa: CASSLTELNTEAFF
CDR3nt: TGTGCCAGCAGTCTCACCGAATTGAACACTGAAGCTTTCTTT

v_gene: TRBV29-1
j_gene: TRBJ1-2
d_gene: NA
abundance: once
CDR3aa: CGVFGQYGYTF
CDR3nt: TGCGGCGTCTTTGGGCAATATGGCTACACCTTC

v_gene: TRBV2
j_gene: TRBJ2-7
d_gene: NA
abundance: NA
CDR3aa: CASSAARGLNYEQYF
CDR3nt: TGTGCCAGCAGCGCAGCCAGGGGTTTAAACTACGAGCAGTACTTC

v_gene: TRBV5-5
j_gene: TRBJ2-3
d_gene: NA
abundance: once
CDR3aa: CASSLDPRQISTDTQYF
CDR3nt: TGTGCCAGCAGCTTGGACCCACGGCAGATTAGCACAGATACGCAGTATTTT